This T cell receptor beta chain was captured by sequencing in a study of radiotherapy plus CTLA-4 blockade in lung cancer. Findings and limits, study-wide: Among reported predictors of response, early blood T cell clone dynamics with interferon-beta performed best.

With respect to this clone: Its antigen is currently unknown.

The method was immunoSEQ multiplex PCR; TCRdb's version includes in-frame clones alone and lacks a portion of them. The sample shows about 45,000 clones, more than 60% of them seen only once. The CDR3 sequence is 13 residues long. J gave up 3 bases and V 7 bases, and 3 bases lay outside the gene matches. In germline, CDR1 is SQVTM, CDR2 ANQGSEA. The receptor was derived from a human donor with non-small cell lung cancer who had a partial response to radiotherapy plus ipilimumab. This material consisted of peripheral blood, taken from a patient treated with radiotherapy plus ipilimumab. V is TRBV29-1 and J is TRBJ2-2, with 9 bases matching TRBD1. The CDR3 here is CSADRGYTGELFF. DNA for the CDR3: TGCAGCGCCGACAGGGGGTACACCGGGGAGCTGTTTTTT.